The sequence of this TCR beta chain was determined in a study of blood T cell repertoires in COVID-19. On the study more broadly: Samples came from the United States, Italy and Spain, spanning acute and convalescent COVID-19. T cells, B-cell-depleted T cells, or PBMCs provided the cDNA or gDNA that served as material.

The CDR3 runs to 18 residues. From germline, CDR1 is SGHNT and CDR2 YYREEE (reference sequence). J gave up 8 bases and V 3 bases, and 18 bases lay outside the gene matches. How the authors handled the data: Counts of nucleated cells, estimated from reference gene primer amplification, were obtained. Assay used: immunoSEQ multiplex PCR; TCRdb lists only in-frame clones, some missing. Clone size and V and J calls were adopted from that table, with D and trimming inferred from the DNA. The sample includes roughly 110,000 clones, about two thirds of them seen just once. This chain joins TRBV5-4 and TRBJ1-2; 11 positions agree with TRBD1. Source material: peripheral blood. This TCR came from a human donor with acute or convalescent COVID-19. The donor label of this sample is uncertain. The CDR3 DNA reads as TGTGCCAGCAGCTCTCCCAACTTCGCCGGGACAGGGGGAGGAGGCTACACCTTC. Its protein product is CASSSPNFAGTGGGGYTF. Complete variable domain (other parts from reference TRBV5-4 and TRBJ1-2): ETGVTQSPTHLIKTRGQQVTLRCSSQSGHNTVSWYQQALGQGPQFIFQYYREEENGRGNFPPRFSGLQFPNYSSELNVNALELDDSALYLCASSSPNFAGTGGGGYTFGSGTRLTVV.